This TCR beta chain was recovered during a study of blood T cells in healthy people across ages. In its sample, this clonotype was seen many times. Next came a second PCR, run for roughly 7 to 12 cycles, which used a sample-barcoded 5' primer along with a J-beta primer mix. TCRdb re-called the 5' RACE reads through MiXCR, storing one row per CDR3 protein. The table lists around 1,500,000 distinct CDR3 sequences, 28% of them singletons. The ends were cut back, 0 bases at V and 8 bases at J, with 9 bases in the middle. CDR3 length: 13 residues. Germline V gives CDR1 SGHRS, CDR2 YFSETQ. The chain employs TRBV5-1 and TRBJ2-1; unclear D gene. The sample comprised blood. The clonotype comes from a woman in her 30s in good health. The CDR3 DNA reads TGCGCCAGCAGCTTGGATGGCCGTTATGAGCAGTTCTTC. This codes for CASSLDGRYEQFF.